This T cell receptor (beta chain) was identified in a study of blood T cell repertoires in COVID-19. This clone was seen at least ten times. The junction shows a germline mismatch at one end, possibly a read error. Per the authors' pipeline: Counts of nucleated cells, estimated from reference gene primer amplification, were obtained. The table came from immunoSEQ multiplex PCR; TCRdb's copy has only in-frame clones and leaves some out. V, J and clone size derive from that table, while D and trimming were established from the DNA sequence. In the table there are some 220,000 clones, 65% to 85% of which are singletons. Sequenced: peripheral blood. The receptor was derived from a human donor in a cohort sampled during active COVID-19.

Written as DNA, the CDR3 is TGCGGGACCCGGGGACAGGGAATTCCGAACACCGGGGAGCTGTTTTTT. Protein: CGTRGQGIPNTGELFF. This chain links TRBV18 with TRBJ2-2; 9 nucleotides match TRBD1. CDR1 KGHSH and CDR2 LQKENI come from the germline V gene. The CDR3 is 16 residues long.